Listed below are T cell receptor beta chains from one sample, sequenced in a study of blood T cell repertoires in COVID-19. Some clones are missing from TCRdb's copy, which holds only in-frame ones; the method was immunoSEQ multiplex PCR. The sample has more than 95,000 clones, around 80% seen once. The sequenced sample was peripheral blood. The receptors here all came from a man between 50 and 59 years old with acute or convalescent COVID-19. Both conserved end residues are part of each CDR3. A D gene is named only where the DNA matches it firmly. Part of the rows lack a size; the others show once, few, many or a class for expanded clones.

. TRBJ1-1 . TRBV12-2 TGTGCAAGTCGCCCGGGGACAGGGGGCTTGATGAACACTGAAGCTTTCTTT CASRPGTGGLMNTEAFF
. TRBJ1-1 . TRBV21-1 TGTGCCAGCAGCAAAAGGTCCGCGGGTCGCGTCACTGAAGCTTTCTTT CASSKRSAGRVTEAFF
TRBD2 TRBJ2-1 . TRBV15 TGTGCCACCAGCAGAGGGGGCGGGGGGCCCTCAAGGGAGCAGTTCTTC CATSRGGGGPSREQFF
. TRBJ1-3 . TRBV3-1/TRBV3-2 TGTGCCAGCAGCCAAGATTTATCTAGGGGAAACACCATATATTTT CASSQDLSRGNTIYF
TRBD1 TRBJ1-2 . TRBV9 TGTGCCAGCAGCGCCGGGACAGGGGGCGGCTATGGCTACACCTTC CASSAGTGGGYGYTF
TRBD2 TRBJ2-1 . TRBV5-4 TGTGCCAGCAGCTTTCAGCGGGAGGGCCGCAATGAGCAGTTCTTC CASSFQREGRNEQFF
. TRBJ2-2 . TRBV5-1 TGCGCCAGCAGCTTGGCTTCCAGGGGCACCGGGGAGCTGTTTTTT CASSLASRGTGELFF
. TRBJ2-5 . TRBV5-4 TGTGCCAGCAGCCGACAGGTTTCTCAAGAGACCCAGTACTTC CASSRQVSQETQYF
. TRBJ1-3 once TRBV20-1 TGCAGTGCTAGTCGTCGAGTTTCGGGAAACACCATATATTTT CSASRRVSGNTIYF
TRBD1 TRBJ2-7 once TRBV11-2 TGTGCCAGCAGCCAACAGGGGACCGAGCAGTACTTC CASSQQGTEQYF
. TRBJ1-5 . TRBV5-6 TGTGCCAGCAGCTTGGAAAGGAGTAATCAGCCCCAGCATTTT CASSLERSNQPQHF
TRBD1 TRBJ1-4 . TRBV4-1 TGCGCCAGCAGCCAAGACCAGGGGGCAGGAGAAAAACTGTTTTTT CASSQDQGAGEKLFF
TRBD1 TRBJ1-4 . TRBV27 TGTGCCAGCAGTACCCGACAGGGTGAAAAACTGTTTTTT CASSTRQGEKLFF
TRBD1 TRBJ1-1 . TRBV6-4 TGTGCCAGCAGACAGGGGCCTGAAGCTTTCTTT CASRQGPEAFF
TRBD1 TRBJ2-7 many TRBV30 TGTGCCTGGGAGCCGGGACAGCACTCCTACGAGCAGTACTTC CAWEPGQHSYEQYF
TRBD1 TRBJ2-7 many TRBV2 TGTGCCAGCAGTGACAGGACAGGTACCTACGAGCAGTACTTC CASSDRTGTYEQYF
. TRBJ2-7 . TRBV13 TGTGCCAGCAGCGTGCAGGGCTACGAGCAGTACTTC CASSVQGYEQYF
TRBD1 TRBJ1-5 few TRBV4-1 TGCGCCAGCAGCCAAACAGCTTTGAGGGGGCCCAATCAGCCCCAGCATTTT CASSQTALRGPNQPQHF
TRBD1 TRBJ2-3 once TRBV7-3 TGTGCCAGCAGTGCTACACCTGGGGACAGGGGGGATACGCAGTATTTT CASSATPGDRGDTQYF
. TRBJ2-7 . TRBV19 TGTGCCAGTACTTACGAGCAGTACTTC CASTYEQYF
TRBD1 TRBJ2-1 . TRBV27 TGTGCCAGCAGTTCCGGGACAGGGTTAATTGCGAATGAGCAGTTCTTC CASSSGTGLIANEQFF
TRBD1 TRBJ2-7 few TRBV7-2 TGTGCCAGCAGCTACGGGACAGAGTACGAGCAGTACTTC CASSYGTEYEQYF
TRBD1 TRBJ1-5 . TRBV5-8 TGTGCCAGCAGCCATCCCAGACAGGGGTCCAATCAGCCCCAGCATTTT CASSHPRQGSNQPQHF
TRBD1 TRBJ1-2 . TRBV5-1 TGCGCCAGCAGCAAGACGGGACAGGGGGACTACTATGGCTACACCTTC CASSKTGQGDYYGYTF
TRBD1 TRBJ1-5 . TRBV6-1 TGTGCCAGCAGTGATGCTAGGGACAGGGGGTTAGGGGCCCAGCATTTT CASSDARDRGLGAQHF
TRBD1 TRBJ1-2 . TRBV18 TGTGCCAGCTCACCACCGGGACAGGGTATCTCTAACTATGGCTACACCTTC CASSPPGQGISNYGYTF
TRBD2 TRBJ2-7 . TRBV25-1 TGTGCCAGCAGTCCCGGGACTATGAGCTCCTACGAGCAGTACTTC CASSPGTMSSYEQYF
. TRBJ1-2 few TRBV3-1/TRBV3-2 TGTGCCAGCAGCCAAGGGGCAACAGGGAACTATGGCTACACCTTC CASSQGATGNYGYTF
. TRBJ1-6 . TRBV15 TGTGCCACCAGCAGAGGGAGACAGGCGAATAATTCACCCCTCCACTTT CATSRGRQANNSPLHF
TRBD1 TRBJ1-1 . TRBV9 TGTGCCAGCAGCACAGAAGGACAGGGGGCGAAAAAAGCTTTCTTT CASSTEGQGAKKAFF
TRBD1 TRBJ1-6 . TRBV19 TGTGCCACCCGACAGGGGGCTGAGGGTTCACCCCTCCACTTT CATRQGAEGSPLHF
TRBD1 TRBJ2-7 . TRBV24-1 TGTGCCACCAGTGGACAGGGGGCTGGGGAGCAGTACTTC CATSGQGAGEQYF
TRBD2 TRBJ2-7 . TRBV19 TGTGCCAGTACTCTTTCCCTAGCGGACTCCTACGAGCAGTACTTC CASTLSLADSYEQYF
TRBD1 TRBJ2-7 . TRBV27 TGTGCCAGCGGTTATCCGCGCCGGGACAGGGGGCTAGGGGAGCAGTACTTC CASGYPRRDRGLGEQYF
. TRBJ2-1 few TRBV28 TGTGCCAGCAGTTTGAGGAATGAGCAGTTCTTC CASSLRNEQFF
. TRBJ1-5 . TRBV24-1 TGTGCCACCGGGAGGGACAATCAGCCCCAGCATTTT CATGRDNQPQHF
. TRBJ1-3 few TRBV7-9 TGTGCCAGCAGCGGTGGAGTTCGGGGAAACACCATATATTTT CASSGGVRGNTIYF
. TRBJ2-1 . TRBV5-1 TGCGCCAGCAACCCCGGGCCCCTAGAGGGTGAGCAGTTCTTC CASNPGPLEGEQFF
TRBD1 TRBJ2-7 . TRBV7-6 TGTGCCAGCAGCTTACGGGACAGTTCCTACGAGCAGTACTTC CASSLRDSSYEQYF
. TRBJ2-7 . TRBV2 TGTGCCAGCAGTATTGACAGGAACGAGCAGTACTTC CASSIDRNEQYF
TRBD2 TRBJ2-7 few TRBV7-9 TGTGCCAGCAGCCCCCTTTTAGCGGGAGCCGAGCAGTACTTC CASSPLLAGAEQYF
. TRBJ1-2 . TRBV15 TGTGCCACCAGCAGAGATCCTGGCAGGAGGGATGGCTACACCTTC CATSRDPGRRDGYTF
TRBD2 TRBJ2-3 . TRBV28 TGTGCCAGCAGTATTCTTGGACTAGCGGGGGGGACAGATACGCAGTATTTT CASSILGLAGGTDTQYF
TRBD1 TRBJ1-5 . TRBV3-1/TRBV3-2 TGTGCCAGCAGCCAAGGGAACCCGGGACAGTATAGCAATCAGCCCCAGCATTTT CASSQGNPGQYSNQPQHF
. TRBJ1-5 . TRBV19 TGTGCCAGCTCGGGGGGATTTCGGCAGCCCCAGCATTTT CASSGGFRQPQHF